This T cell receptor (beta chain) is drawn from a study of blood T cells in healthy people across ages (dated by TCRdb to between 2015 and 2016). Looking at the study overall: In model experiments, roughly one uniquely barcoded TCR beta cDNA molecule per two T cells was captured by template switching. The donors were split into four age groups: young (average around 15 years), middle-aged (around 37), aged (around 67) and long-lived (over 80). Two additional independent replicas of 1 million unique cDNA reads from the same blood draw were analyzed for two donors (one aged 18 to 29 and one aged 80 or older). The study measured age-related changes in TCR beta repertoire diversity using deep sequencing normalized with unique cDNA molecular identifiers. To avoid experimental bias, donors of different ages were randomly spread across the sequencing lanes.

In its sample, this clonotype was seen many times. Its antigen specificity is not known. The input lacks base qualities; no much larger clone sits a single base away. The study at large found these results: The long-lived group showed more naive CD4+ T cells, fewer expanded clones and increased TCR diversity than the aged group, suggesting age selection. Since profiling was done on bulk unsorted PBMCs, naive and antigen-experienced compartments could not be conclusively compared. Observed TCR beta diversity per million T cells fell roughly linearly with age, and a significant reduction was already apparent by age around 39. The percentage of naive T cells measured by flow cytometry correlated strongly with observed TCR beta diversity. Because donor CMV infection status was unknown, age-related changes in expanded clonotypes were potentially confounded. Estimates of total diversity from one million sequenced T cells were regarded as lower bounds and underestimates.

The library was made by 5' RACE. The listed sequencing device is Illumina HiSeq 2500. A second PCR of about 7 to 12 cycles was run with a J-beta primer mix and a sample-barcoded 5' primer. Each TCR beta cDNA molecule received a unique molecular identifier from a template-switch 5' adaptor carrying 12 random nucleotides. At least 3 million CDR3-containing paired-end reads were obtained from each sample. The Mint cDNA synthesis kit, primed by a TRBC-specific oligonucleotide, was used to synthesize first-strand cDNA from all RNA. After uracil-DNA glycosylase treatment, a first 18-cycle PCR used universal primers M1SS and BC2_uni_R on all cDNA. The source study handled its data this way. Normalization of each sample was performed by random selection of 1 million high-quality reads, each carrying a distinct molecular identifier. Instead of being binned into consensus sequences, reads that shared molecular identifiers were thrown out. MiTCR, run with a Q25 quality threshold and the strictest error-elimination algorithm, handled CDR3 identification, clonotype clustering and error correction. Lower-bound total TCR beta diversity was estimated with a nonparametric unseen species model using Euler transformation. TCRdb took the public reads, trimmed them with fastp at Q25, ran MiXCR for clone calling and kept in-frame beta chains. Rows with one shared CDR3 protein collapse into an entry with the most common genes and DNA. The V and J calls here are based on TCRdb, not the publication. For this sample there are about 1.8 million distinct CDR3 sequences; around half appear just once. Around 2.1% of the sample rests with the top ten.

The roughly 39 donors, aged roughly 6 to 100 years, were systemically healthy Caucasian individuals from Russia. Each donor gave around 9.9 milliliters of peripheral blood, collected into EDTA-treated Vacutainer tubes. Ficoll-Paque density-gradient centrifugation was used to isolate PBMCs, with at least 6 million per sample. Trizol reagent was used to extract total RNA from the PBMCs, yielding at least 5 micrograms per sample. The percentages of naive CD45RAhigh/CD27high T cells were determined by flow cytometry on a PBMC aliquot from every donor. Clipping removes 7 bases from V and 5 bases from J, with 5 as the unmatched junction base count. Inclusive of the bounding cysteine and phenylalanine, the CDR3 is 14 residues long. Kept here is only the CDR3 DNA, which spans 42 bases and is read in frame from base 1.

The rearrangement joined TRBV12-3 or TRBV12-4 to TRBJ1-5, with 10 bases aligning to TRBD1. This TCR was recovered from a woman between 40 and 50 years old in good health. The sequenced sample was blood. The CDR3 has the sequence CASISDRGDQPQHF. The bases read TGTGCCAGCATATCGGACAGGGGGGATCAGCCCCAGCATTTT.